A single sample gave rise to the 22 T cell receptor beta chains below, sequenced in a study of long-term antiretroviral therapy in people with HIV. With survey level as its setting, the immunoSEQ assay was v3.0. Profiled with immunoSEQ multiplex PCR; TCRdb holds only in-frame clones, not every one. The sample yields tens of thousands of clones, roughly 96% seen once. This specimen consisted of unsorted PBMCs, obtained 3.7 years after starting antiretroviral therapy. The origin of the receptors is a woman in her fifties or sixties with HIV.

This chain connects TRBV7-2 to TRBJ2-2; D possibly corresponds to TRBD1 (5 bases). Germline CDR1 reads SGHTA; CDR2 reads FQGNSA. This CDR3 has 15 residues. Trimming left V 1 base short and J 4 bases short, with 10 bases between. In nucleotides, the CDR3 is TGTGCCAGCAGCTTAGTGCTGGGGCGCACCGGGGAGCTGTTTTTT. Translated, it gives CASSLVLGRTGELFF.

With respect to this clone: Sequence at one end of the junction differs from germline and may be a read error. The chain has TRBV7-7 and TRBJ2-5, with no clear D. Germline values: CDR1 SSHAT, CDR2 FNYEAQ (reference sequence). CDR3 length: 16 residues. The CDR3 sequence: CASSLDSQILQETQYF. The DNA for the CDR3 is TGTGCTAGCAGCTTAGATAGTCAGATACTCCAAGAGACCCAGTACTTC.

The genes are TRBV29-1 and TRBJ2-1; D possibly corresponds to TRBD1 (6 bases). V was shortened by 7 bases and J by 0 bases, with 16 bases between the two germline ends. The germline V gene encodes CDR1 SQVTM and CDR2 ANQGSEA. The CDR3 covers 15 residues. CDR3 protein: CSAVSQGISYNEQFF. Written as DNA, the CDR3 is TGCAGCGCAGTAAGTCAGGGGATCTCCTACAATGAGCAGTTCTTC.

The genes are TRBV19 and TRBJ2-1, with TRBD1 identical over 8 bases. The V gene's germline CDR1 is LNHDA and CDR2 SQIVND (reference sequence). With 5 bases clipped from V and 1 base from J, the junction kept 4 bases outside the gene matches. This CDR3 contains 15 residues. Here the CDR3 reads CASSVTGGSYNEQFF. DNA for the CDR3: TGTGCCAGTAGTGTAACAGGGGGGTCCTACAATGAGCAGTTCTTC.

The chain carries TRBV2 and TRBJ2-7, with D unresolved. The CDR3 runs 11 residues. Trimming cost V 7 bases and J 4 bases, with 8 bases left between them. CDR1 is SNHLY and CDR2 is FYNNEI in the germline V gene. CDR3 protein: CASINGYEQYF. The CDR3 nucleotides are TGTGCCAGCATTAACGGGTACGAGCAGTACTTC.

This clone is judged large. The gene calls are TRBV10-1 and TRBJ2-7; either TRBD1 or TRBD2 may fit D (5 bases each). The ends were cut back, 8 bases at V and 1 base at J, with 12 bases in the middle. The CDR3 loop spans 13 amino acids. Germline V gene lookup returns CDR1 WNHNN and CDR2 SYGVQD (reference sequence). CDR3 loop: CASPGTNSYEQYF. The CDR3 region has the DNA TGCGCCAGCCCAGGGACCAATTCCTACGAGCAGTACTTC.

CDR3 loop: CASSYGEVAQHF. In DNA form, the CDR3 reads TGTGCCAGCAGTTACGGGGAGGTGGCCCAGCATTTT. The J gene is TRBJ1-5, the V gene TRBV6-6, with D unclear. V shed 2 bases and J shed 11 bases, with 10 bases lying between them. The CDR3 is made up of 12 amino acids. Germline V gene sequence: CDR1 MNHNY, CDR2 SVGAGI (reference sequence).

The chain has TRBV5-1 and TRBJ1-6, with 8 bases fitting TRBD1. The CDR3 totals 15 residues. Germline V lookup: CDR1 SGHRS, CDR2 YFSETQ. Trimming cost V 3 bases and J 10 bases; bases outside gene matches: 9. The CDR3 sequence: CASSSQTTGGSPLHF. For the CDR3, the DNA is TGCGCCAGCAGCTCCCAAACCACAGGGGGGTCACCCCTCCACTTT. The full variable domain, completed using reference TRBV5-1 and TRBJ1-6, is KAGVTQTPRYLIKTRGQQVTLSCSPISGHRSVSWYQQTPGQGLQFLFEYFSETQRNKGNFPGRFSGRQFSNSRSEMNVSTLELGDSALYLCASSSQTTGGSPLHFGNGTRLTVT.

This clone is a singleton in its sample. This chain connects TRBV4-1 to TRBJ2-7, with 8 bases identical to TRBD1. CDR3 length: 16 residues. From germline, CDR1 is MGHRA and CDR2 YSYEKL. The ends lost 3 bases at V and 2 bases at J; junction bases unmatched: 9. CDR3: CASSQSRTGQTYEQYF. Here the CDR3 DNA reads TGCGCCAGCAGCCAGAGCCGGACAGGGCAAACCTACGAGCAGTACTTC.

The V and J genes are TRBV21-1 and TRBJ2-7; the D call in the table, TRBD1, was not verified against the DNA. TRBV21-1 is classified as a pseudogene. This CDR3 is built from 13 residues. The CDR3 sequence: CASRGPPSYEQYF. CDR3 DNA sequence: TGTGCCAGCAGGGGGCCCCCCTCCTACGAGCAGTACTTC.

The J gene is TRBJ2-3, the V gene TRBV25-1; D is uncertain. The germline CDR1 and CDR2 sequences are MGHDK and SYGVNS. The CDR3 runs to 14 residues. V was pared by 1 base and J by 3 bases, with 8 bases between. In nucleotides, the CDR3 is TGTGCCAGCAGTGAATGGTTCGGAACAGATACGCAGTATTTT. Translated: CASSEWFGTDTQYF. The variable domain in full, completed from reference TRBV25-1 and TRBJ2-3, reads EADIYQTPRYLVIGTGKKITLECSQTMGHDKMYWYQQDPGMELHLIHYSYGVNSTEKGDLSSESTVSRIRTEHFPLTLESARPSHTSQYLCASSEWFGTDTQYFGPGTRLTVL.

V is TRBV7-2 and J is TRBJ1-5; D call uncertain. Germline CDR1 SGHTA, CDR2 FQGNSA. This CDR3 is built from 15 residues. Trimming took 1 base from V and 0 from J, leaving 7 bases between them. CDR3 coding DNA: TGTGCCAGCAGCTTAGTAAAGAATAGCAATCAGCCCCAGCATTTT. Translation: CASSLVKNSNQPQHF.

The chain carries TRBV7-8 and TRBJ2-6, with D unresolved. Trimming removed 4 bases from V and 1 base from J, with 8 bases in between. Germline V gene sequence: CDR1 SGHVS, CDR2 FQNEAQ. The CDR3 loop spans 15 amino acids. The CDR3 protein is CASSSLLSGANVLTF. CDR3 DNA: TGTGCCAGCAGCTCGCTGCTATCTGGGGCCAACGTCCTGACTTTC.

This sequence joins TRBV19 and TRBJ1-2; no reliable D call. Germline V gene data show CDR1 as LNHDA and CDR2 as SQIVND (reference sequence). The CDR3 has 13 residues. Between the trimmed V and J ends, which lost 8 bases and 0 bases, there was a span of 10 bases. Here the CDR3 reads CASRLDPNYGYTF. The CDR3 DNA reads TGTGCCAGTCGACTTGACCCTAACTATGGCTACACCTTC.

This rearrangement joins TRBV6-5 to TRBJ1-2; D is uncertain. Germline loops: CDR1 MNHEY, CDR2 SVGAGI. V was trimmed by 4 bases and J by 8 bases, leaving 14 bases between them. This CDR3 contains 13 residues. The CDR3 loop reads CASSSLGPGGYTF. CDR3 coding DNA: TGTGCCAGCAGTTCTCTAGGTCCGGGGGGCTACACCTTC.

This clone was counted a single time. V is TRBV5-8 and J is TRBJ2-5, with 8 bases matching TRBD1. CDR1 and CDR2 from the germline V gene are SGHTS and YDEGEE. The CDR3 consists of 14 residues. Trimming cost V 4 bases and J 9 bases; bases outside gene matches: 11. This CDR3 reads CASSLPGQARAQYF. The CDR3 DNA is TGTGCCAGCAGCCTACCGGGACAGGCAAGGGCCCAGTACTTC.

J is TRBJ1-2 and V is TRBV5-1; D not certain. The V gene lost 0 bases and the J gene lost 3 bases, with 12 bases spanning the gap. The CDR3 has 15 residues. Germline-derived CDR1 and CDR2 are SGHRS and YFSETQ. CDR3 DNA sequence: TGCGCCAGCAGCTTGGATCTAGGGTTCGACTATGGCTACACCTTC. It translates to CASSLDLGFDYGYTF.

V is TRBV7-9 and J is TRBJ1-6; the D gene is possibly TRBD1 (5 bases). With 1 base removed from V and 7 bases from J, the gap between germline ends came to 8 bases. The CDR3 is 14 residues long. Germline CDR1 and CDR2: SEHNR and FQNEAQ (reference sequence). This chain's CDR3 is CASSLGAGNSPLHF. The CDR3 DNA reads TGTGCCAGCAGCTTAGGGGCAGGGAATTCACCCCTCCACTTT.

The V gene is TRBV7-3, the J gene TRBJ1-2; no clear D gene. The germline CDR1 and CDR2 sequences are SGHTA and FQGTGA. V lost 3 bases to trimming and J lost 7 bases, with 12 bases between them. The CDR3 has 13 residues. The CDR3 sequence: CASSFGDMRGYTF. The CDR3 bases are TGTGCCAGCAGCTTCGGGGATATGCGTGGCTACACCTTC.

The chain recombines TRBV9 with TRBJ2-5; D might be TRBD1 (5 bases). Germline V gene data show CDR1 as SGDLS and CDR2 as YYNGEE. V was shortened by 6 bases and J by 5 bases, with 17 bases between the two germline ends. The length of the CDR3 is 14 residues. This CDR3 reads CASKAGNAEETQYF. As DNA, the CDR3 is TGTGCCAGCAAGGCAGGGAATGCCGAGGAGACCCAGTACTTC.

V usage is TRBV25-1 and J usage is TRBJ2-2, with D tentatively TRBD1 or TRBD2 (5 bases each). There are 16 residues in the CDR3. Trimming took 1 base from V and 4 from J, leaving 13 bases between them. Germline V gives CDR1 MGHDK, CDR2 SYGVNS. CDR3: CASSESGRAGTGELFF. CDR3 nucleotide sequence: TGTGCCAGCAGTGAATCGGGCAGGGCGGGCACCGGGGAGCTGTTTTTT.

The chain joins TRBV30 to TRBJ1-1; TRBD1 might be the D (5 bases). Germline CDR1 reads GTSNPN; CDR2 reads SVGIG (reference sequence). CDR3 length: 18 amino acids. The V end was cut by 0 bases, the J end by 2 bases, with 22 bases between. The CDR3 here is CAWSVPAGTYNYNTEAFF. The CDR3 bases are TGTGCCTGGAGTGTACCCGCCGGGACCTACAATTATAACACTGAAGCTTTCTTT.